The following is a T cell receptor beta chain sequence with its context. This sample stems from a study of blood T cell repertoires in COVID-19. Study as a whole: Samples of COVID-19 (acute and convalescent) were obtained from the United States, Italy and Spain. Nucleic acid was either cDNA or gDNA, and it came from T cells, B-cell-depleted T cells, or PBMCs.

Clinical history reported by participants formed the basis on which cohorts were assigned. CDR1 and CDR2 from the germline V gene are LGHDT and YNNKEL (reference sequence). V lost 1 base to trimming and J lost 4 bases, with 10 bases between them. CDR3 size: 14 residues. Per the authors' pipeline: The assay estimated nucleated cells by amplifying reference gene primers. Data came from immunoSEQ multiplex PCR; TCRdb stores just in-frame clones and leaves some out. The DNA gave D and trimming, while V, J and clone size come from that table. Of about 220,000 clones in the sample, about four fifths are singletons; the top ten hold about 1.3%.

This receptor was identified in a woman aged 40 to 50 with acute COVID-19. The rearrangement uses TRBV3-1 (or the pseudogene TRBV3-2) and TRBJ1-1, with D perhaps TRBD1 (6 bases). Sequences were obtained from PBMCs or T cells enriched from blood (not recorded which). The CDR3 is CASSQGGLGTEAFF. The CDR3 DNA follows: TGTGCCAGCAGCCAAGGGGGGCTAGGCACTGAAGCTTTCTTT.